This T cell receptor (beta chain) was obtained from a study of cytomegalovirus exposure and HLA in healthy donors. Study-wide background: Out of a few hundred genotyped donors, about 80% belonged to the Caucasian-associated ancestry cluster.

Whole-study findings and limits: A cluster of highly shared sequence variants was likely a sequencing artifact. In a later analysis, a genetic analysis reported fewer productive-TCR N-insertions in an Asian-associated ancestry cluster than the cohort average.

About this clone: The antigen remains unidentified.

Primers for the PCR totalled 60 Vbeta and 13 Jbeta. Clones were sequenced by immunoSEQ multiplex PCR, and TCRdb holds only the in-frame ones, with some missing. The sample gives about 180,000 clones, around 84% of which show up once; around 1.2% is in the top ten. Trimming removed 3 bases from V and 8 bases from J, with 13 bases in between. This CDR3 has 14 residues. From germline, CDR1 is KGHSH and CDR2 LQKENI. This receptor was identified in a girl aged 2 to 10 in good health and CMV-seropositive. The chain uses TRBV18 and TRBJ1-4; D uncertain. What was sequenced was PBMCs. CDR3 in DNA: TGTGCCAGCTCACCCTTGAGCGACGGGGAAAAACTGTTTTTT. This sequence encodes CASSPLSDGEKLFF.